This entry lists 20 T cell receptor beta chains sequenced from one sample in a study of shared clonotypes between healthy human individuals (TCRdb year 2020). The receptor library was made with the immunoSEQ multiplex PCR assay. In TCRdb, the immuneACCESS table is reduced to in-frame sequences with V and J assigned. These tables do not hold every clone; where another copy was compared, an unresolved V gene accounts for under half, and the others remain unexplained. The sample data list some 490,000 clones, and about 78% of these were observed just once. Clones ranked in the top ten supply around 12% of the sample. The sample was PBMCs. Receptors were obtained from a woman aged 40-49 years in good health. Some clones in this sample may be carry-over from other donors' samples.

This chain links TRBV9 with TRBJ1-1, with TRBD1 matching 7 bases. Germline V gene data show CDR1 as SGDLS and CDR2 as YYNGEE. This CDR3 has 17 residues. V lost 0 bases to trimming and J lost 1 base; unmatched junction nucleotides: 9. The CDR3, as DNA: TGTGCCAGCAGCGTAGCAGGGGGGGTTTGGCCGAACACTGAAGCTTTCTTT. Translated, it gives CASSVAGGVWPNTEAFF.

This clone occurred many times. The chain recombines TRBV7-2 with TRBJ2-1; perhaps TRBD2 as D (5 bases). Germline V lookup: CDR1 SGHTA, CDR2 FQGNSA. The CDR3 is 15 amino acids. The V end lost 1 base, the J end lost 3 bases, and 10 bases lay between the germline ends. CDR3 DNA: TGTGCCAGCAGCTTAGATCGGACTCACTACAATGAGCAGTTCTTC. This translates into CASSLDRTHYNEQFF.

Comment on this clone: At one boundary the junction diverges from the germline segment, which might be a read error. The rearrangement links TRBV6-6 to TRBJ2-5; tentatively, D is TRBD2 (6 bases). Germline V gives CDR1 MNHNY, CDR2 SVGAGI (reference sequence). The CDR3 contains 14 residues. The CDR3 protein is CASSPAGNQETRYF. The CDR3 DNA reads as TGTGCCAGCAGTCCCGCGGGGAATCAAGAGACCCGGTACTTC.

CDR3 coding DNA: TGTGCCAGCAGTGATAGCGGGAGGGCCCCGGAGACCCAGTACTTC. As protein: CASSDSGRAPETQYF. The V call is TRBV25-1, the J call TRBJ2-5; 11 bases map to TRBD2. V dropped 3 bases and J dropped 5; count of bases not matched to a gene: 5. Germline CDR1 is MGHDK and CDR2 is SYGVNS. CDR3 length: 15 amino acids.

This chain connects TRBV7-2 to TRBJ1-2; D unclear. The CDR3 covers 15 residues. Looked up from germline, CDR1 is SGHTA and CDR2 is FQGNSA. Trimming removed 1 base from V and 7 bases from J, with 16 bases in between. CDR3: CASSLDSGFSGGYTF. For the CDR3, the DNA is TGTGCCAGCAGCTTAGATTCGGGGTTCAGCGGTGGCTACACCTTC. Combining the CDR3 with reference TRBV7-2 and TRBJ1-2 gives the whole variable domain GAGVSQSPSNKVTEKGKDVELRCDPISGHTALYWYRQSLGQGLEFLIYFQGNSAPDKSGLPSDRFSAERTGGSVSTLTIQRTQQEDSAVYLCASSLDSGFSGGYTFGSGTRLTVV.

V and J are TRBV5-1 and TRBJ2-2; 12 bases match TRBD2. Germline V CDR1 and CDR2: SGHRS, YFSETQ. The CDR3 loop spans 18 amino acids. J lost 7 bases, V lost 4 bases, and 14 bases had no gene match. For the CDR3, the DNA is TGCGCCAGCAGCCCCACCTTGACTAGCGGGAGATCGATCGGGGAGCTGTTTTTT. This sequence encodes CASSPTLTSGRSIGELFF.

This clone occurred a few times. The CDR3 protein is CASSPEESGAVFF. CDR3 DNA sequence: TGTGCCAGCTCACCGGAGGAATCTGGGGCTGTGTTTTTT. The genes are TRBV18 and TRBJ1-4; possibly TRBD1 for D (5 bases). The germline V gene has CDR1 KGHSH and CDR2 LQKENI. Trimming pared 3 bases from V and 15 bases from J, leaving 17 bases between. The CDR3 runs 13 residues.

The chain couples TRBV25-1 to TRBJ2-3, with no clear D. This CDR3 region has 16 residues. Looked up from germline, CDR1 is MGHDK and CDR2 is SYGVNS. Trimming left V 3 bases short and J 6 bases short, with 19 bases between. The CDR3 spells CASSDGSANLRDTQYF. CDR3 nucleotides: TGTGCCAGCAGTGATGGGTCGGCCAACCTGAGGGATACGCAGTATTTT.

This clone appeared a few times. The V call is TRBV9, the J call TRBJ2-3, with D perhaps TRBD2 (5 bases). Germline V gene data show CDR1 as SGDLS and CDR2 as YYNGEE. Trimming removed 6 bases at V and 4 bases at J, with 15 bases between. CDR3 size: 14 residues. CDR3 nucleotides: TGTGCCAGCAACCCGTCAGCGAGGGCAGATACGCAGTATTTT. Translation: CASNPSARADTQYF.

This clone was recorded a few times. The chain is built from TRBV6-6 and TRBJ2-1; maybe TRBD2 (5 bases). The germline gives CDR1 MNHNY, CDR2 SVGAGI (reference sequence). CDR3 length: 13 residues. V was cut by 4 bases and J by 9 bases, with 13 bases left in between. DNA of the CDR3: TGTGCCAGCAGTTCACAACTAGAGGGTGAGCAGTTCTTC. Residues: CASSSQLEGEQFF.

This clone appeared a single time. The V and J genes are TRBV6-6 and TRBJ2-7; 13 bases match TRBD2. Germline V gene lookup returns CDR1 MNHNY and CDR2 SVGAGI (reference sequence). V trimming: 5 bases; J trimming: 4 bases; junction bases outside the gene matches: 5. There are 15 residues in the CDR3. CDR3 coding DNA: TGTGCCAGCAGTACTAGCGGGAGGGCCAGGTACGAGCAGTACTTC. Translation: CASSTSGRARYEQYF.

This clone appeared a few times. The rearrangement joins TRBV5-5 to TRBJ2-3; TRBD2 matches 10 bases. CDR1 is SGHKS, CDR2 YYEKEE, per germline (reference sequence). The CDR3 sequence is 18 residues long. Trimming cost V 0 bases and J 4 bases; bases outside gene matches: 11. CDR3 nucleotide sequence: TGTGCCAGCAGCTTGGGAGTACTAGCGGGAAAGGGGGCAGATACGCAGTATTTT. Amino acids: CASSLGVLAGKGADTQYF.

This clone has a single count. This chain uses TRBV7-6 with TRBJ2-2; D possibly matches TRBD1 or TRBD2 (5 bases each). The V gene lost 0 bases and the J gene lost 6 bases, with 8 bases spanning the gap. This CDR3 region has 14 residues. CDR1 is SGHVS and CDR2 is FNYEAQ in the germline V gene. This chain's CDR3 is CASSLALGPGELFF. The DNA for the CDR3 is TGTGCCAGCAGCTTAGCGCTGGGACCCGGGGAGCTGTTTTTT.

This sequence joins TRBV7-9 and TRBJ2-5; D is possibly TRBD1 (7 bases). Germline assignment: CDR1 SEHNR and CDR2 FQNEAQ (reference sequence). This CDR3 spans 15 amino acids. The germline V and J ends were trimmed by 5 bases and 3 bases, with 16 bases remaining between them. CDR3 in amino acids: CASSPKGGTEETQYF. The CDR3 coding sequence is TGTGCCAGCAGCCCGAAAGGGGGGACAGAAGAGACCCAGTACTTC.

The V call is TRBV10-2, the J call TRBJ1-4; no reliable D call. Germline-derived CDR1 and CDR2 are WSHSY and SAAADI. V was pared by 3 bases and J by 3 bases, with 8 bases between. This CDR3 region has 14 residues. The DNA for the CDR3 is TGCGCCAGCAGTGAAGAATTAGCTAATGAAAAACTGTTTTTT. Translation gives CASSEELANEKLFF.

This clone was seen more than once but under ten times. The genes are TRBV6-5 and TRBJ1-1, with a tentative D call TRBD1 (6 bases). The CDR3 contains 13 residues. The V gene's germline CDR1 is MNHEY and CDR2 SVGAGI. V was trimmed by 6 bases and J by 4 bases, leaving 12 bases between them. CDR3 sequence reads: CASSPGQSTEAFF. CDR3 DNA: TGTGCCAGCAGCCCGGGACAAAGCACTGAAGCTTTCTTT.

This chain connects TRBV20-1 to TRBJ2-7; no clear D gene. Trimming stripped 3 bases from V and 3 bases from J, with 6 bases between. Germline assignment: CDR1 DFQATT and CDR2 SNEGSKA (reference sequence). The CDR3 is 11 amino acids. For the CDR3, the DNA is TGCAGTGCTAGGGAACGCTACGAGCAGTACTTC. The encoded protein is CSARERYEQYF.

The genes are TRBV7-8 and TRBJ2-7, with D tentatively TRBD2 (5 bases). Per the germline V gene, CDR1 is SGHVS and CDR2 is FQNEAQ. The CDR3 is 13 amino acids. V was trimmed by 5 bases and J by 7 bases, leaving 15 bases between them. In nucleotides, the CDR3 is TGTGCCAGCAGCCCTTCGGACTGGATGGAGCAGTACTTC. Translation: CASSPSDWMEQYF.

The V and J genes are TRBV27 and TRBJ2-4; D may be TRBD1 or TRBD2 (7 bases each). From germline, CDR1 is MNHEY and CDR2 SMNVEV (reference sequence). Trimming removed 1 base at V and 9 bases at J, with 16 bases between. The CDR3 totals 15 residues. Written as DNA, the CDR3 is TGTGCCAGCAGTTTATATGGCAGGGGGGGTGGCATTCAGTACTTC. Translated: CASSLYGRGGGIQYF.

This clone came up a few times. At the DNA level, this CDR3 is encoded by other sequences in the same sample as well. The V and J genes are TRBV5-1 and TRBJ2-1; D is perhaps TRBD2 (6 bases). This CDR3 spans 15 amino acids. The germline CDR1 and CDR2 sequences are SGHRS and YFSETQ. The V gene lost 0 bases and the J gene lost 4 bases, with 11 bases spanning the gap. CDR3 sequence (DNA): TGCGCCAGCAGCTTGGAACTAGCCGGGTACAATGAGCAGTTCTTC. It is translated as CASSLELAGYNEQFF.